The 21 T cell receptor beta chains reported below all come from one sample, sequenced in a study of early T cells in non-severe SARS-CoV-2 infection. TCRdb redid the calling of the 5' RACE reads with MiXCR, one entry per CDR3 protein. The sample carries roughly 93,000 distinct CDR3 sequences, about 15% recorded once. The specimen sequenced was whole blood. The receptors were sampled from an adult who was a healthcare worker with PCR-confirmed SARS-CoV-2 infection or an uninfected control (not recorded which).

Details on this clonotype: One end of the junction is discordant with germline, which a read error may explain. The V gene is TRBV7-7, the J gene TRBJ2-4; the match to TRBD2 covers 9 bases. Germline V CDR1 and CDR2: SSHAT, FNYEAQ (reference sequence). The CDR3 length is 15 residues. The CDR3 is CVSSGGSLTKNIQYF. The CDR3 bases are TGTGTCAGCAGCGGGGGGAGCTTGACCAAAAACATTCAGTACTTC.

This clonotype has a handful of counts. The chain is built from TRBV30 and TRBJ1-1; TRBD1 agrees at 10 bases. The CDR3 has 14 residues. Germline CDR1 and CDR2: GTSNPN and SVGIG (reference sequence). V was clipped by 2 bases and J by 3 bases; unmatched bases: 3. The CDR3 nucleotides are TGTGCCTGGAGTACCGGGACAGGGGACACTGAAGCTTTCTTT. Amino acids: CAWSTGTGDTEAFF.

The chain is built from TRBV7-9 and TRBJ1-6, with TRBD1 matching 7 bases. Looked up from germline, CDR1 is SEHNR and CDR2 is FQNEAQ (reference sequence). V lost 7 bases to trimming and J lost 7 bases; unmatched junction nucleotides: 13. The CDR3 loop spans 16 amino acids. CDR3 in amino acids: CASTLNLGQLNSPLHF. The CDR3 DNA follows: TGTGCCAGCACTCTTAATCTGGGACAGCTCAATTCACCCCTCCACTTT.

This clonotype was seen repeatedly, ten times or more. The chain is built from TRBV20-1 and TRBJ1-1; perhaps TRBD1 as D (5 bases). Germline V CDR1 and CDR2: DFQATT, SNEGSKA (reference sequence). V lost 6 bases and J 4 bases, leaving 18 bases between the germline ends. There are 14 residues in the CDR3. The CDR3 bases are TGCAGTGCGTGGGAGGGGCGGTTGGGCACTGAAGCTTTCTTT. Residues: CSAWEGRLGTEAFF.

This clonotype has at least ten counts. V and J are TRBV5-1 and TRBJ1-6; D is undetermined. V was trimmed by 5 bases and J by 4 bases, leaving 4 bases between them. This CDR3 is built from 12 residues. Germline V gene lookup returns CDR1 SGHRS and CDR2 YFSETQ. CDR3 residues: CASSTYNSPLHF. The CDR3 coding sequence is TGCGCCAGCAGTACGTATAATTCACCCCTCCACTTT.

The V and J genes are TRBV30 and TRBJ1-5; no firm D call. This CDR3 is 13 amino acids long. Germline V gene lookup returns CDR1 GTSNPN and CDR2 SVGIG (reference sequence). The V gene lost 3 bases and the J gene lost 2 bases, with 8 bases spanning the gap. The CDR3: CAWRDGGNQPQHF. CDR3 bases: TGTGCCTGGAGGGACGGTGGCAATCAGCCCCAGCATTTT.

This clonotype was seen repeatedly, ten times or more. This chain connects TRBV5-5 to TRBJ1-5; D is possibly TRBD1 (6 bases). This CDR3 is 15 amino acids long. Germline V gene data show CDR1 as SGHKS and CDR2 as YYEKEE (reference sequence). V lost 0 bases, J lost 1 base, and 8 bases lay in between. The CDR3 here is CASSLAGVSNQPQHF. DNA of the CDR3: TGTGCCAGCAGCTTGGCAGGGGTCAGCAATCAGCCCCAGCATTTT.

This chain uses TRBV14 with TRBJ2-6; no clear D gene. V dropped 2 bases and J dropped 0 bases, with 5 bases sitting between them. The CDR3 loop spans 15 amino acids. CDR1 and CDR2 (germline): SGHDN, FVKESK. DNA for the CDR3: TGTGCCAGCAGCCAATACAGCTCTGGGGCCAACGTCCTGACTTTC. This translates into CASSQYSSGANVLTF.

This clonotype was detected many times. The CDR3: CASRVGTGLTGELFF. The CDR3 DNA sequence: TGTGCCAGCAGGGTAGGAACAGGTCTCACCGGGGAGCTGTTTTTT. V and J are TRBV2 and TRBJ2-2; D is possibly TRBD1 (5 bases). The germline V gene has CDR1 SNHLY and CDR2 FYNNEI. This CDR3 spans 15 amino acids. Trimming cost V 6 bases and J 4 bases, with 15 bases left between them. Complete variable domain (other parts from reference TRBV2 and TRBJ2-2): EPEVTQTPSHQVTQMGQEVILRCVPISNHLYFYWYRQILGQKVEFLVSFYNNEISEKSEIFDDQFSVERPDGSNFTLKIRSTKLEDSAMYFCASRVGTGLTGELFFGEGSRLTVL.

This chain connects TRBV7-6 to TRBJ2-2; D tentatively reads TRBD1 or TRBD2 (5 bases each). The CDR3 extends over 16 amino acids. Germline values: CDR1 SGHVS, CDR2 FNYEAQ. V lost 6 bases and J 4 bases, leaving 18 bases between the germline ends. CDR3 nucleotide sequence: TGTGCCAGCAGTGCCCAGGACGGGGCGAGCACCGGGGAGCTGTTTTTT. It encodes CASSAQDGASTGELFF. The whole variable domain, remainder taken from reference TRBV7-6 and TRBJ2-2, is GAGVSQSPRYKVTKRGQDVALRCDPISGHVSLYWYRQALGQGPEFLTYFNYEAQQDKSGLPNDRFSAERPEGSISTLTIQRTEQRDSAMYRCASSAQDGASTGELFFGEGSRLTVL.

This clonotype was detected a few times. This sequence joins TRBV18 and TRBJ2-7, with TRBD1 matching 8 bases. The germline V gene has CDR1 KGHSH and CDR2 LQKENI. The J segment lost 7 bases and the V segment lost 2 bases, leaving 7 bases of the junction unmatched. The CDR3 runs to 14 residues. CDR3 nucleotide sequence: TGTGCCAGCTCACCAGGGGACAGGCTCGGGGAGCAGTACGTC. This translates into CASSPGDRLGEQYV.

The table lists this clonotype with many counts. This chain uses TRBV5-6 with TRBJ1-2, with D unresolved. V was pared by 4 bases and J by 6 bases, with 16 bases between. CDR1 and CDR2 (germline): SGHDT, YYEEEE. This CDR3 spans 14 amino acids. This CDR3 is CASSPPNGRNGYTF. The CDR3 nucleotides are TGTGCCAGCAGCCCGCCAAATGGACGCAATGGCTACACCTTC.

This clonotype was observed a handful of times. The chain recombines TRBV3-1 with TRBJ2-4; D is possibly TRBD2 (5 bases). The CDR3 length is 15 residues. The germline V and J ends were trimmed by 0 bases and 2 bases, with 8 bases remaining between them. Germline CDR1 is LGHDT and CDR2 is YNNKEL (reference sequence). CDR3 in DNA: TGTGCCAGCAGCCAAGATGGACTTCCCAAAAACATTCAGTACTTC. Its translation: CASSQDGLPKNIQYF.

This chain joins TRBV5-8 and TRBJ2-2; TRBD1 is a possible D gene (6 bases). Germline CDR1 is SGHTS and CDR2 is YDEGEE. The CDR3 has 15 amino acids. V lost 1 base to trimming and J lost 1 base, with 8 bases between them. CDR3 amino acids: CASSLMGQNTGELFF. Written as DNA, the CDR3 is TGTGCCAGCAGCTTGATGGGACAGAACACCGGGGAGCTGTTTTTT.

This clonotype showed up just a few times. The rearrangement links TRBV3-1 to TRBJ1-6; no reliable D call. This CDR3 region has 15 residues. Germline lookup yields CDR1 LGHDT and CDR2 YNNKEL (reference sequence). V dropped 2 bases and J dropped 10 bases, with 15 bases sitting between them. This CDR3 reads CASSQPTVLGSPLHF. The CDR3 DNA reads TGTGCCAGCAGCCAACCTACAGTTTTAGGCTCACCCCTCCACTTT.

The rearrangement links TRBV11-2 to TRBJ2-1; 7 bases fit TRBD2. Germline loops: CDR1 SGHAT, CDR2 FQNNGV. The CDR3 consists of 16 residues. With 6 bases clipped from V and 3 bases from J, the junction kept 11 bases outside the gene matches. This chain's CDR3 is CASSFLASGNYNEQFF. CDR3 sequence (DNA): TGTGCCAGCAGTTTCCTCGCTAGCGGAAACTACAATGAGCAGTTCTTC.

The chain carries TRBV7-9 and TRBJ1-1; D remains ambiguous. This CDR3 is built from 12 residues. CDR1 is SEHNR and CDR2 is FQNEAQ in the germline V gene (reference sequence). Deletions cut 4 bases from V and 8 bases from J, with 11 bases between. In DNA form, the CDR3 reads TGTGCCAGCAGCTCCGCTGGAGTGGAAGCTTTCTTT. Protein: CASSSAGVEAFF.

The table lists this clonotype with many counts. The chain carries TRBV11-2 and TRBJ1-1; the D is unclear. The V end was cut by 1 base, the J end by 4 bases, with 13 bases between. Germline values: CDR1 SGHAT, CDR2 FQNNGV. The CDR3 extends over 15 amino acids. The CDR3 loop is CASSLVAGSVTEAFF. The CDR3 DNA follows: TGTGCCAGCAGCTTAGTAGCAGGTTCGGTCACTGAAGCTTTCTTT.

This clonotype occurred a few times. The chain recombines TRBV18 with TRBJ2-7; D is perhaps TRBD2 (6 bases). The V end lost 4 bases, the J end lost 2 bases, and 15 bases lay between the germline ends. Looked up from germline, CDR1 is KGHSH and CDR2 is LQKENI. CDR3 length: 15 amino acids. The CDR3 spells CASSLAGTGAYEQYV. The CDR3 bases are TGTGCCAGCTCACTGGCCGGGACGGGGGCCTACGAGCAGTACGTC.

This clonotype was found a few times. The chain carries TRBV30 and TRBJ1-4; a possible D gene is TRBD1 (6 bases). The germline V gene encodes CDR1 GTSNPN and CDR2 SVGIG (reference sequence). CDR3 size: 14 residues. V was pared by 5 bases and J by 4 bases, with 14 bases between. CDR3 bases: TGTGCCTGGGGACCGGGACACATTAATGAAAAACTGTTTTTT. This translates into CAWGPGHINEKLFF.

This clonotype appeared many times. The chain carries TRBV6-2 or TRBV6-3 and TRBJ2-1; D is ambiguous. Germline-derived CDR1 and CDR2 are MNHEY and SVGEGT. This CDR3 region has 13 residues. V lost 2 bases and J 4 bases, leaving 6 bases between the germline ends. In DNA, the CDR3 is TGTGCCAGCAGTTACCAGCAGTACAATGAGCAGTTCTTC. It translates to CASSYQQYNEQFF.